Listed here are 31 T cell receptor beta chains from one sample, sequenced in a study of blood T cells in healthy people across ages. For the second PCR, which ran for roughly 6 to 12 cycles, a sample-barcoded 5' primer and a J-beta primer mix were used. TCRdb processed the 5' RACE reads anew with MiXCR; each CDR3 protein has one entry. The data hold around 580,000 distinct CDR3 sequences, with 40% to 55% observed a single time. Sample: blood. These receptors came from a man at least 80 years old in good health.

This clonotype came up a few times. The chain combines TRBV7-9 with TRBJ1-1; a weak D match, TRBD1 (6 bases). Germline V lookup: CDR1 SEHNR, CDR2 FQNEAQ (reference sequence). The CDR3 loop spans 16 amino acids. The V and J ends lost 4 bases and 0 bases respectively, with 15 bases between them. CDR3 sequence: CASSSQGRDMNTEAFF. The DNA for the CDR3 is TGTGCCAGCAGCTCACAGGGCCGAGACATGAACACTGAAGCTTTCTTT.

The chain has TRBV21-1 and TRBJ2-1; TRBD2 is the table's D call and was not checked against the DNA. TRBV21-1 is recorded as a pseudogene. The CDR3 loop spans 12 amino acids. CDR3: CASRLASDEQFF. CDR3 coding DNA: TGTGCCAGCAGACTAGCCTCCGATGAGCAGTTCTTC.

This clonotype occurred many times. CDR3 nucleotides: TGCAGCGTATTACTAGCGGGAGCTTCTCTCAACGAGCAGTACTTC. Its protein product is CSVLLAGASLNEQYF. This sequence joins TRBV29-1 and TRBJ2-7, with TRBD2 identical over 11 bases. After removal of 6 bases from V and 5 bases from J, the junction contained 12 bases not matched to a gene. The CDR3 length is 15 residues. Germline V gives CDR1 SQVTM, CDR2 ANQGSEA.

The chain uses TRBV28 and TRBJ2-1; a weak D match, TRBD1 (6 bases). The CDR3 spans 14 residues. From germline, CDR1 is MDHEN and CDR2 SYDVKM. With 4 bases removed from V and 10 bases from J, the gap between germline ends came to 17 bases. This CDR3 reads CASSSTRGRGEQFF. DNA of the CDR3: TGTGCCAGCAGTTCAACGAGGGGTAGGGGGGAGCAGTTCTTC.

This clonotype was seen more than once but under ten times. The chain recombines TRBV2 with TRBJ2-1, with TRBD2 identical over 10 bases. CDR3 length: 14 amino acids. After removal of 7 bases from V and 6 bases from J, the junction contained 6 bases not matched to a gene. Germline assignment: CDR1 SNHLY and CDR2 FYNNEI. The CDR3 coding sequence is TGTGCCAGCAACGAGCGGGGGGGCCGCAATGAGCAGTTCTTC. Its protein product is CASNERGGRNEQFF.

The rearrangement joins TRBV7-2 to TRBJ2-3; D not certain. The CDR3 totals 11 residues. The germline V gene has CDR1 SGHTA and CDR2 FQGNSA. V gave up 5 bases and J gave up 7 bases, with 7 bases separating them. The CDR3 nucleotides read TGTGCCAGCAGCCCGGGCCATACGCAGTATTTT. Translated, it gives CASSPGHTQYF.

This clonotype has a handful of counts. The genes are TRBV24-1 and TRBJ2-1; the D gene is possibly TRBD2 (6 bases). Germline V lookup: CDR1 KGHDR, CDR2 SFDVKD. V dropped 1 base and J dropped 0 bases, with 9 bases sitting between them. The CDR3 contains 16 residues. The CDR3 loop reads CATSDFLATSYNEQFF. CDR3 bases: TGTGCCACCAGTGATTTTCTAGCGACCTCCTACAATGAGCAGTTCTTC.

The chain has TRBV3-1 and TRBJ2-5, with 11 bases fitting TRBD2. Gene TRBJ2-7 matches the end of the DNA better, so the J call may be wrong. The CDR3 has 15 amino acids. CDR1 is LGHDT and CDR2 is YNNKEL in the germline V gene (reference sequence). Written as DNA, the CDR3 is TGTGCCAGCAGCTCATCCGGGACTAGCGGCTACGAGCAGTACTTC. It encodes CASSSSGTSGYEQYF.

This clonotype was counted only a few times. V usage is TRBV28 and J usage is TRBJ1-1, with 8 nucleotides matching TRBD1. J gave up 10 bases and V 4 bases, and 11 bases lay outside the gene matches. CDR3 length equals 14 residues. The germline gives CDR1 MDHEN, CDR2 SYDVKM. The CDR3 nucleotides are TGTGCCAGCAGTTCAGGGGGCGATCATACGGGAGCTTTCTTT. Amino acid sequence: CASSSGGDHTGAFF. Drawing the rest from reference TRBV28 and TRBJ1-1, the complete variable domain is DVKVTQSSRYLVKRTGEKVFLECVQDMDHENMFWYRQDPGLGLRLIYFSYDVKMKEKGDIPEGYSVSREKKERFSLILESASTNQTSMYLCASSSGGDHTGAFFGQGTRLTVV.

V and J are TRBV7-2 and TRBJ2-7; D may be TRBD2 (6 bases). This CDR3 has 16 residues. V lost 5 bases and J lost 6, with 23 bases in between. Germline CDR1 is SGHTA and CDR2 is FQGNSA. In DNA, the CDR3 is TGTGCCAGCAGCGATAGAGGCGGGGAACCCTCAGGCGAGCAGTACTTC. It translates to CASSDRGGEPSGEQYF.

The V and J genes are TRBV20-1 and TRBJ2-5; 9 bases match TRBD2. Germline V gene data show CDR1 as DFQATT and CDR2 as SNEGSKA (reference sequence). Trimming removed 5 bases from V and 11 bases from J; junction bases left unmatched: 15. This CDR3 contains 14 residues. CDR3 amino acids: CSAENIAGVGGQYF. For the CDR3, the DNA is TGCAGTGCTGAAAATATAGCGGGGGTCGGCGGGCAGTACTTC.

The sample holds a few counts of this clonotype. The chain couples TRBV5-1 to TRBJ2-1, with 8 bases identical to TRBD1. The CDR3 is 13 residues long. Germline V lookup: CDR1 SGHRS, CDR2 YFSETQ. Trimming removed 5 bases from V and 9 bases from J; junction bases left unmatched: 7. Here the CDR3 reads CASSSTGVPEQFF. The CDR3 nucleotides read TGCGCCAGCAGTTCGACAGGGGTCCCTGAGCAGTTCTTC.

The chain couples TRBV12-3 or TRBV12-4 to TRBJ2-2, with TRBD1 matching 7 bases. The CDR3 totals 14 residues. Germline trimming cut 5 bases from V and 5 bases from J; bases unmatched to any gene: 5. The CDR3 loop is CASSPDRETGELFF. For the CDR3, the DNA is TGTGCCAGCAGTCCAGACAGGGAAACCGGGGAGCTGTTTTTT.

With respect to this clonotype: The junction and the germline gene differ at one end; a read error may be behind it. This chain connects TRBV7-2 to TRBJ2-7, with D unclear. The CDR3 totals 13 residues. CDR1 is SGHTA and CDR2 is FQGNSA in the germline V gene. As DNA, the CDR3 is TGTGCCAGCAGCTTATTAGTCTCCCACGAGCAGTACTTC. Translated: CASSLLVSHEQYF.

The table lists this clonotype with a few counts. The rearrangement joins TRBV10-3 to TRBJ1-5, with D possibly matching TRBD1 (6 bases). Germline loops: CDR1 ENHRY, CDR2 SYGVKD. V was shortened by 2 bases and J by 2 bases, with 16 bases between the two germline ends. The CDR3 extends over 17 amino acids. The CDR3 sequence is CAISERRGAAGNQPQHF. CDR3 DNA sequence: TGTGCCATCAGTGAGCGAAGGGGGGCTGCGGGCAATCAGCCCCAGCATTTT.

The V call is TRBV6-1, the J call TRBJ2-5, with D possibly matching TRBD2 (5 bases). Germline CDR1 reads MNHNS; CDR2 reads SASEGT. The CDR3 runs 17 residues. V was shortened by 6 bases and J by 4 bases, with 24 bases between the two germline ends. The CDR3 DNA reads TGTGCCAGCAGGGGCACTGGAGCCCGAGGAGAGGGAGAGACCCAGTACTTC. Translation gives CASRGTGARGEGETQYF.

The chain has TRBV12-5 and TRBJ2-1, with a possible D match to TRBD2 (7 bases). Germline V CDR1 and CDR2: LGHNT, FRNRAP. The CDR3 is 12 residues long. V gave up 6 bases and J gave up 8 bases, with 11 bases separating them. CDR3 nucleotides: TGTGCTAGTGGGGGGGGGCTCGATGAGCAGTTCTTC. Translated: CASGGGLDEQFF.

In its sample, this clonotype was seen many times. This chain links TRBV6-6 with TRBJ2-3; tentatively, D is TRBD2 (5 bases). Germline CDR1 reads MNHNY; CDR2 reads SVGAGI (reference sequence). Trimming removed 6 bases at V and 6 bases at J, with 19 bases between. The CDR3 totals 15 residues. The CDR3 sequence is CASSPSGLRGDTQYF. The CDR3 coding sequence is TGTGCCAGCAGCCCCTCCGGACTCCGAGGGGATACGCAGTATTTT.

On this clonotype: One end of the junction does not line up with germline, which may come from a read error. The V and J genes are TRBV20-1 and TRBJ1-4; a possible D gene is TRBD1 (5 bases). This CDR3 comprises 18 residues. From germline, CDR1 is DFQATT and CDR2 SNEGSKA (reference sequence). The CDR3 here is CSARDGTARVQEREKLFF. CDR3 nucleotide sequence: TGTAGTGCTAGAGACGGGACTGCGCGGGTACAGGAGAGAGAAAAACTGTTTTTT.

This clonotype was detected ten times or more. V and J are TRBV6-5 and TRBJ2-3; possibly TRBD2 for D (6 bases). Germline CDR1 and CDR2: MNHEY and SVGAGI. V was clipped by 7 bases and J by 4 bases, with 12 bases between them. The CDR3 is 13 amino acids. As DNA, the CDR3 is TGTGCCAGCAAAACTCCGGGGGCAGATACGCAGTATTTT. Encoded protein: CASKTPGADTQYF.

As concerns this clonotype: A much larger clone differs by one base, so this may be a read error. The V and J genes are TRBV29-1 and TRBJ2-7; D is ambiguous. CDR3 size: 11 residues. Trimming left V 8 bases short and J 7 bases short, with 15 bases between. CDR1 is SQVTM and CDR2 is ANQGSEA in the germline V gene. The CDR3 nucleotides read TGCAGCCAAGTCGGCTACAATGAGCAGTACTTC. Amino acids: CSQVGYNEQYF.

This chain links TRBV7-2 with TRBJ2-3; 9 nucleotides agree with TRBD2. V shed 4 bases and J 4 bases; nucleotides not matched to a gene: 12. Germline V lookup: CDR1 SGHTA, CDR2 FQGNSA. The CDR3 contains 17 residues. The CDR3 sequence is CASSSRVSGRGADTQYF. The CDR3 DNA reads TGTGCCAGCAGCTCCAGGGTTAGCGGGAGAGGTGCAGATACGCAGTATTTT.

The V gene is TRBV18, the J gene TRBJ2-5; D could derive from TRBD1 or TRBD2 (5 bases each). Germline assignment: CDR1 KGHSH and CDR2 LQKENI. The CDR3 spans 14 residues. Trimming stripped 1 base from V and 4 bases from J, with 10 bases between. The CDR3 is CASSPRGSGETQYF. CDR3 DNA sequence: TGTGCCAGCTCACCACGGGGGAGTGGAGAGACCCAGTACTTC. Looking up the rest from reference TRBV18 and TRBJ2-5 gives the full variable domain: NAGVMQNPRHLVRRRGQEARLRCSPMKGHSHVYWYRQLPEEGLKFMVYLQKENIIDESGMPKERFSAEFPKEGPSILRIQQVVRGDSAAYFCASSPRGSGETQYFGPGTRLLVL.

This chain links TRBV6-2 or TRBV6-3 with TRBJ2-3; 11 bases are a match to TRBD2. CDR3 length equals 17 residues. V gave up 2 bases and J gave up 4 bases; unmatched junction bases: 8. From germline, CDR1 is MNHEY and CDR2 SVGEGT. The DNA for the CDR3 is TGTGCCAGCAGTTACCCCTCTAGCGGGAGGAGGGCAGATACGCAGTATTTT. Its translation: CASSYPSSGRRADTQYF.

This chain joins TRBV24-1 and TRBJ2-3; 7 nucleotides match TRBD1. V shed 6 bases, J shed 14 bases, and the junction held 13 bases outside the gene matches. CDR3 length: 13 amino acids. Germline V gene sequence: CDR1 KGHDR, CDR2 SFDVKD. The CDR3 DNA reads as TGTGCCACCAGTCGGGCAGGGGACAGATACGCGTATTTT. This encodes CATSRAGDRYAYF.

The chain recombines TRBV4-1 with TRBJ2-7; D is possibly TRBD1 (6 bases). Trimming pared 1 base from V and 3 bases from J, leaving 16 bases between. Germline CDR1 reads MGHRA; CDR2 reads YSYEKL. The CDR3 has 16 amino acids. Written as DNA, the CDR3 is TGCGCCAGCAGCCAAGGGACCGGGACAAAAAACTACGAGCAGTACTTC. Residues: CASSQGTGTKNYEQYF.

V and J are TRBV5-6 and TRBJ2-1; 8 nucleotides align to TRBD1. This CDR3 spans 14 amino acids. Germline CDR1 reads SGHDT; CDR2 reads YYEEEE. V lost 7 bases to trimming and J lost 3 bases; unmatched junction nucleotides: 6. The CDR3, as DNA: TGTGCCAGCGGTCTTACAGGGGGCTACAATGAGCAGTTCTTC. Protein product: CASGLTGGYNEQFF.

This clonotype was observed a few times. In DNA form, the CDR3 reads TGCAGTGCTAGAGATGTCCGACTAGCGGGAGTCTCGAATGAGCAGTTCTTC. Amino acids: CSARDVRLAGVSNEQFF. V is TRBV20-1 and J is TRBJ2-1, with 12 bases lining up with TRBD2. The CDR3 spans 17 residues. Trimming cost V 0 bases and J 7 bases; bases outside gene matches: 10. Germline CDR1 is DFQATT and CDR2 is SNEGSKA (reference sequence).

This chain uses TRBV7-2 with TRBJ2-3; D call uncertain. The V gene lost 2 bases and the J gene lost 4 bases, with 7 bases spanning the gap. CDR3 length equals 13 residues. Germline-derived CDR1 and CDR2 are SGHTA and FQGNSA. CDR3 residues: CASSLNAADTQYF. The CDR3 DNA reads TGTGCCAGCAGCTTAAACGCCGCAGATACGCAGTATTTT.

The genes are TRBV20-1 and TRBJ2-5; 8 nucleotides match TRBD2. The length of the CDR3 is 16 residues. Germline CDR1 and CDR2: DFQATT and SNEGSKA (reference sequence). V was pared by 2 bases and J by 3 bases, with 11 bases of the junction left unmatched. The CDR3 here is CSARQPTGTRKETQYF. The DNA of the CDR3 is TGCAGTGCTAGACAACCGACGGGGACTAGAAAAGAGACCCAGTACTTC.

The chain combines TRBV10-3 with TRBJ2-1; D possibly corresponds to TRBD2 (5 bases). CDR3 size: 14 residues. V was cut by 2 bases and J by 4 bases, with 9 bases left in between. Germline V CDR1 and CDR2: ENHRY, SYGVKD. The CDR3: CAISEAGDYNEQFF. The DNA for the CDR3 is TGTGCCATCAGTGAGGCCGGGGATTACAATGAGCAGTTCTTC.